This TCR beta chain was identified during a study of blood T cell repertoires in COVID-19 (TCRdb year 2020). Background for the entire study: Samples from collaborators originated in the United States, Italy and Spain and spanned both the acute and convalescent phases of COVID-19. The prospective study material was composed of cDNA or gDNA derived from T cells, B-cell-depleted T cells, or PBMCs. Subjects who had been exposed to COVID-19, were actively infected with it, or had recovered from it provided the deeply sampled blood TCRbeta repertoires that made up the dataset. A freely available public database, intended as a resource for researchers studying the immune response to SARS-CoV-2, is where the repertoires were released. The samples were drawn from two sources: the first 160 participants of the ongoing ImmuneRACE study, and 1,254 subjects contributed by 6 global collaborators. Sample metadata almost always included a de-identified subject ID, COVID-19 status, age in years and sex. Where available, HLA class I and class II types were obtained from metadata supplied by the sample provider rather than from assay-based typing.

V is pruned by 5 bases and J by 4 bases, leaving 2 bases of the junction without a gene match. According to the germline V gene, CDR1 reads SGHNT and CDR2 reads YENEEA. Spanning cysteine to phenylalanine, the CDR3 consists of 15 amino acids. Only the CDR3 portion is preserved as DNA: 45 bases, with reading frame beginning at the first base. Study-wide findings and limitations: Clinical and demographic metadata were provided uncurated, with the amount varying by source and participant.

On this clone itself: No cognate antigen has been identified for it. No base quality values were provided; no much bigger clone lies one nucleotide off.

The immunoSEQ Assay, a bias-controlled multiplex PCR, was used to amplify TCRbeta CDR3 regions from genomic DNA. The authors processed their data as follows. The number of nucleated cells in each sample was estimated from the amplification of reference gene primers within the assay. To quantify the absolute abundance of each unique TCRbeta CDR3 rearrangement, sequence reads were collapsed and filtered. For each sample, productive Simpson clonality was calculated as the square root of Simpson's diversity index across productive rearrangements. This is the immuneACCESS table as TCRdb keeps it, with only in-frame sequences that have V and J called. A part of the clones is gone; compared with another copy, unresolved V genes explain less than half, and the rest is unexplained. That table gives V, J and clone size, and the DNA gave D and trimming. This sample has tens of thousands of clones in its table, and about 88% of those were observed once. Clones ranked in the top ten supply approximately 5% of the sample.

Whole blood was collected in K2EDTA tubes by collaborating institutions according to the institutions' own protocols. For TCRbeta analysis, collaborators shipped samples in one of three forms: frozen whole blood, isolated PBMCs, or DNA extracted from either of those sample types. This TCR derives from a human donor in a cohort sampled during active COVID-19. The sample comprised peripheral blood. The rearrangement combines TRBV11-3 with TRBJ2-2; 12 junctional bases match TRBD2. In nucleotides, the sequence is TGTGCCAGCAGCGGGGGACTAGCGGGCACCGGGGAGCTGTTTTTT. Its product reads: CASSGGLAGTGELFF.